Presented here are 5 T cell receptor beta chains from one specimen sequenced in a study of blood T cell repertoires in COVID-19. Measured with immunoSEQ multiplex PCR; TCRdb has only the in-frame clones, and not every one. The top ten hold 2% to 2.5% of the sample, which has approximately 220,000 clones, 85% to 90% seen once. The specimen was peripheral blood. These receptors originate from a woman aged 50 to 60 with acute or convalescent COVID-19.

This chain uses TRBV7-2 with TRBJ2-7; D is perhaps TRBD2 (5 bases). CDR3 length equals 11 residues. Germline V gives CDR1 SGHTA, CDR2 FQGNSA. The germline V and J ends were trimmed by 8 bases and 3 bases, with 8 bases remaining between them. DNA for the CDR3: TGTGCCAGCGGGAGTAACTACGAGCAGTACTTC. Protein sequence: CASGSNYEQYF.

The J gene is TRBJ1-2, the V gene TRBV5-1, with D uncertain. V gave up 4 bases and J gave up 4 bases, with 17 bases separating them. Germline V gene sequence: CDR1 SGHRS, CDR2 YFSETQ. CDR3 length equals 15 residues. The CDR3 spells CASSPGWEASYGYTF. The CDR3, as DNA: TGCGCCAGCAGCCCGGGGTGGGAAGCGAGCTATGGCTACACCTTC.

This clone was seen a handful of times. This sequence joins TRBV6-5 and TRBJ1-1; D is undetermined. The V gene's germline CDR1 is MNHEY and CDR2 SVGAGI. This CDR3 is 13 amino acids long. With 6 bases removed from V and 3 bases from J, the gap between germline ends came to 11 bases. Written as DNA, the CDR3 is TGTGCCAGCAGGGAGCACATGGACACTGAAGCTTTCTTT. Translation gives CASREHMDTEAFF.

The chain is built from TRBV19 and TRBJ1-4; D is uncertain. There are 15 residues in the CDR3. Between the trimmed V and J ends, which lost 4 bases and 4 bases, there was a span of 13 bases. Germline V gives CDR1 LNHDA, CDR2 SQIVND (reference sequence). The CDR3 DNA reads TGTGCCAGTAGTAGGTTTGGGCAGAGTAATGAAAAACTGTTTTTT. Amino acid sequence: CASSRFGQSNEKLFF.

The rearrangement uses TRBV7-8 and TRBJ2-5; tentative D call: TRBD1 (6 bases). CDR1 and CDR2 from the germline V gene are SGHVS and FQNEAQ. V was trimmed by 8 bases and J by 0 bases, leaving 10 bases between them. This CDR3 is 13 amino acids long. In nucleotides, the CDR3 is TGTGCCAGCCGGCAGGGGTACCAAGAGACCCAGTACTTC. Protein: CASRQGYQETQYF.